This T cell receptor (beta chain) came from a study of patients and donors after allogeneic stem cell transplantation. The CDR3 has 13 residues. V dropped 4 bases and J dropped 6 bases, with 13 bases sitting between them. The germline gives CDR1 SQVTM, CDR2 ANQGSEA. TCRdb recomputed calls from the RT-PCR reads with MiXCR, one row per CDR3 protein. The data show tens of thousands of distinct CDR3 sequences, 35% to 40% seen once. The chain is built from TRBV29-1 and TRBJ2-4; TRBD2 is a possible D gene (6 bases). The sequence was collected from a human donor who was either an allogeneic HSCT recipient or a stem cell or donor lymphocyte infusion donor (not recorded which). It is not recorded whose cells these are; they may come from a transplant donor. Source material: blood, either unsorted or a sorted T cell fraction (not recorded which). The CDR3, as DNA: TGCAGCGTTGCCTCATCCGGGGGAAACATTCAGTACTTC. It is translated as CSVASSGGNIQYF.